The next 14 T cell receptor beta chains were all read from a single sample in a study of T cell repertoires in cytomegalovirus infection. TCRdb fed the reads into MiXCR, producing one record per CDR3 protein. The sample consists of 250,000 or so distinct CDR3 sequences, about a sixth of them appearing once. Sequenced: CD8+ T cells from PBMCs. The receptors derive from a human donor in good health (CMV status not recorded). Some clones in this sample may be carry-over from other donors' samples.

The table lists this clonotype with many counts. The chain is built from TRBV7-2 and TRBJ2-7, with TRBD2 matching 8 bases. Germline loops: CDR1 SGHTA, CDR2 FQGNSA. The CDR3 runs to 17 residues. The V and J ends lost 0 bases and 1 base, in that order; junction bases with no gene match: 8. The CDR3 sequence: CASSLATRGAWSYEQYF. In nucleotides, the CDR3 is TGTGCCAGCAGCTTAGCGACGCGGGGGGCCTGGTCCTACGAGCAGTACTTC.

This clonotype was detected many times. J is TRBJ2-5 and V is TRBV7-8; a weak D match, TRBD2 (5 bases). CDR1 is SGHVS, CDR2 FQNEAQ, per germline. V was trimmed by 7 bases and J by 2 bases, leaving 11 bases between them. The CDR3 is 13 amino acids. CDR3 residues: CASTLGRQETQYF. The CDR3 DNA is TGTGCCAGCACCCTAGGGAGACAAGAGACCCAGTACTTC.

This clonotype was detected a few times. The chain couples TRBV6-5 to TRBJ1-1, with D maybe TRBD1 (6 bases). Looked up from germline, CDR1 is MNHEY and CDR2 is SVGAGI. V dropped 5 bases and J dropped 5 bases, with 15 bases sitting between them. The CDR3 loop spans 14 amino acids. In nucleotides, the CDR3 is TGTGCCAGCAGTGGCGGACAGAGGAGGACTGAAGCTTTCTTT. Translating it yields CASSGGQRRTEAFF.

This clonotype was seen ten or more times. The rearrangement links TRBV6-2 or TRBV6-3 to TRBJ1-1; unclear D gene. Germline V gene sequence: CDR1 MNHEY, CDR2 SVGEGT. This CDR3 region has 13 residues. V lost 3 bases, J lost 4 bases, and 9 bases lay in between. This CDR3 reads CASSYRPVTEAFF. CDR3 in DNA: TGTGCCAGCAGTTATCGACCCGTCACTGAAGCTTTCTTT.

The CDR3 bases are TGTGCCAGCAGCCCGTATGGGGCCAACGTCCTGACTTTC. This codes for CASSPYGANVLTF. This chain connects TRBV13 to TRBJ2-6; D is unresolved. This CDR3 spans 13 amino acids. The ends were cut back, 5 bases at V and 3 bases at J, with 5 bases in the middle. Germline loops: CDR1 PRHDT, CDR2 FYEKMQ (reference sequence).

CDR3 coding DNA: TGTGCCAGTAGTATCCTGGGGTCACGCATCGGGGATGAGCAGTTCTTC. It is translated as CASSILGSRIGDEQFF. The rearrangement joins TRBV19 to TRBJ2-1; perhaps TRBD2 as D (5 bases). The CDR3 covers 16 residues. Trimming cost V 3 bases and J 8 bases, with 20 bases left between them. CDR1 is LNHDA and CDR2 is SQIVND in the germline V gene (reference sequence).

V is TRBV7-9 and J is TRBJ1-2; D is unclear. The V gene lost 0 bases and the J gene lost 4 bases, with 12 bases spanning the gap. Germline V gene sequence: CDR1 SEHNR, CDR2 FQNEAQ (reference sequence). This CDR3 is built from 15 residues. In DNA, the CDR3 is TGTGCCAGCAGCTTAGCCATACAGCCCGTCTATGGCTACACCTTC. Protein product: CASSLAIQPVYGYTF.

This clonotype turned up a few times. For the CDR3, the DNA is TGTGCCACAACAGGGATTCTAGCCAAAAACATTCAGTACTTC. Translating it yields CATTGILAKNIQYF. V is TRBV28 and J is TRBJ2-4, with D maybe TRBD1 (6 bases). The germline V gene has CDR1 MDHEN and CDR2 SYDVKM. The germline V and J ends were trimmed by 10 bases and 0 bases, with 13 bases remaining between them. This CDR3 is built from 14 residues.

In this sample, this clonotype turned up once. The chain uses TRBV5-6 and TRBJ2-7, with a weak D call TRBD2 (6 bases). This CDR3 region has 13 residues. The germline V gene has CDR1 SGHDT and CDR2 YYEEEE. V dropped 4 bases and J dropped 3 bases, with 11 bases sitting between them. CDR3 sequence: CASSGGWYYEQYF. The DNA of the CDR3 is TGTGCCAGCAGCGGAGGGTGGTACTACGAGCAGTACTTC. The variable domain in full, with the rest retrieved from reference TRBV5-6 and TRBJ2-7, is DAGVTQSPTHLIKTRGQQVTLRCSPKSGHDTVSWYQQALGQGPQFIFQYYEEEERQRGNFPDRFSGHQFPNYSSELNVNALLLGDSALYLCASSGGWYYEQYFGPGTRLTVT.

V gene TRBV4-1 combines with J gene TRBJ1-5; D uncertain. Germline CDR1 and CDR2: MGHRA and YSYEKL. The CDR3 loop spans 17 amino acids. Deletions cut 0 bases from V and 1 base from J, with 13 bases between. CDR3 in DNA: TGCGCCAGCAGCCAAGATTGGCCGGTTGGGAGCAATCAGCCCCAGCATTTT. The encoded protein is CASSQDWPVGSNQPQHF.

This clonotype was counted only a few times. The V call is TRBV20-1, the J call TRBJ2-2, with 7 bases lining up with TRBD2. The ends lost 3 bases at V and 3 bases at J; junction bases unmatched: 7. The CDR3 covers 15 residues. Per germline, CDR1 DFQATT and CDR2 SNEGSKA (reference sequence). CDR3 bases: TGCAGTGCTAGCCCCGCGGGGAGGGACACCGGGGAGCTGTTTTTT. This encodes CSASPAGRDTGELFF.

This chain connects TRBV20-1 to TRBJ2-7, with D maybe TRBD2 (6 bases). The ends were cut back, 3 bases at V and 4 bases at J, with 19 bases in the middle. From germline, CDR1 is DFQATT and CDR2 SNEGSKA (reference sequence). The CDR3 loop spans 15 amino acids. The CDR3 loop reads CSARGTGTPIYEQYF. Here the CDR3 DNA reads TGCAGTGCTAGGGGGACTGGGACTCCAATATACGAGCAGTACTTC.

This sequence joins TRBV28 and TRBJ2-1, with D tentatively TRBD1 or TRBD2 (5 bases each). CDR3 length equals 17 residues. V shed 3 bases and J shed 10 bases, with 25 bases lying between them. Germline lookup yields CDR1 MDHEN and CDR2 SYDVKM. CDR3 amino acids: CASSFQSRGPPVWEQFF. The CDR3 DNA reads as TGTGCCAGCAGTTTTCAGAGCCGGGGCCCGCCAGTCTGGGAGCAGTTCTTC.

This chain connects TRBV20-1 to TRBJ2-3; D is ambiguous. This CDR3 region has 14 residues. The germline gives CDR1 DFQATT, CDR2 SNEGSKA (reference sequence). Between the trimmed V and J ends, which lost 0 bases and 4 bases, there was a span of 11 bases. CDR3 in DNA: TGCAGTGCTAGAGATCACGGTAGTGCAGATACGCAGTATTTT. Translating it yields CSARDHGSADTQYF.